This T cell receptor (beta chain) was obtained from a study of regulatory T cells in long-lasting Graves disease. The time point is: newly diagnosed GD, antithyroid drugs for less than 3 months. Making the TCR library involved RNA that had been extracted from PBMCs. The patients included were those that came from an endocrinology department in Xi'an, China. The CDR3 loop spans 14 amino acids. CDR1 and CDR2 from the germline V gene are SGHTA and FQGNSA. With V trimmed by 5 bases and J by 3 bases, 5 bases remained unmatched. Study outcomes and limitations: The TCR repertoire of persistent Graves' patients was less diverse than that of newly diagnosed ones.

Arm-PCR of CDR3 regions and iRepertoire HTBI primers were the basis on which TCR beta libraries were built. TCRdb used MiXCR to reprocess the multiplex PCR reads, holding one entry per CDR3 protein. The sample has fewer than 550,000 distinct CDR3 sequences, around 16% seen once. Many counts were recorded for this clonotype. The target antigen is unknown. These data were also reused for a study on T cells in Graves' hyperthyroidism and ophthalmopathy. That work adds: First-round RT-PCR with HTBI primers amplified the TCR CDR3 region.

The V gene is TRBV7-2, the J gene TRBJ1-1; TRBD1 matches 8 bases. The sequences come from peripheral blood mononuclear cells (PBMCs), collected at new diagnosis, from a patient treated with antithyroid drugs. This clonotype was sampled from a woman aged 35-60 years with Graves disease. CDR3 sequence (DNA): TGTGCCAGCAGCCGAACAGGGGGAGACACTGAAGCTTTCTTT. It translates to CASSRTGGDTEAFF.